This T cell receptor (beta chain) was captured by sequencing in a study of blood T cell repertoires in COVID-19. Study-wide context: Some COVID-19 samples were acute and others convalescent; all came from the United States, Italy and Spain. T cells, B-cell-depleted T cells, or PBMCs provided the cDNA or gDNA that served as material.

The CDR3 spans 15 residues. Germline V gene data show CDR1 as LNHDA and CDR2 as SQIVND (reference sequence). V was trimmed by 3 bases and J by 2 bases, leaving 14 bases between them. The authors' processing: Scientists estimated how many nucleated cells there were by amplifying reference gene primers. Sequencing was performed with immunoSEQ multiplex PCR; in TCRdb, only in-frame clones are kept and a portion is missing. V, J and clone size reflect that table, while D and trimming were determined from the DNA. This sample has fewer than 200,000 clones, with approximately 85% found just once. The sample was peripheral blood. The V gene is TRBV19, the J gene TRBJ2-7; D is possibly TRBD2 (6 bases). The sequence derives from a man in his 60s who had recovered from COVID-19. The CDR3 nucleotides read TGTGCCAGTAGTATGGACGGCGGGACCCCCTACGAGCAGTACTTC. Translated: CASSMDGGTPYEQYF.